This entry features one T cell receptor (beta chain) sequence. No cognate antigen has been identified for it. Within one base of it there is no much larger clone, and no base qualities were kept. Via the germline V gene, CDR1 is KGHSH and CDR2 LQKENI. From cysteine to phenylalanine, the CDR3 is 16 amino acids long. Just CDR3 DNA is preserved here, 48 bases in frame from base 1. V ends up 4 bases short and J 2 bases short, with an unmatched junction base count of 11. These data originate in a study of cytomegalovirus exposure and HLA in healthy donors (dated by TCRdb to 2016 to 2017). Regarding the research as a whole: The 700 or so repertoires of the first cohort and the 120 or so validation repertoires were produced on the same platform, according to a later analysis. The study aimed to test whether cataloging public T cell receptors could reveal signatures of past pathogen exposure. A separate validation cohort of roughly 130 different subjects was used in addition to the roughly 720-subject first cohort. The study combined high-throughput TCR immunosequencing, statistical association of individual TCRs with disease status, and machine learning to predict cytomegalovirus infection status.

Donors formed part of the validation cohort, which comprised about 120 subjects and was distinct from the first cohort of fewer than 750 subjects. Here is what the overall study found, with its caveats: It was suggested by the authors that the approach could potentially be generalized to other disease states and immunological phenotypes. A later analysis had no HLA typing for the validation cohort, so co-occurrence there was scored across all 130 or so repertoires. The classifier was reported to diagnose cytomegalovirus status with high specificity and sensitivity in both the original cohort and the validation cohort. A few of the identified cytomegalovirus-associated TCR beta chains were confirmed in vitro to be specific for cytomegalovirus antigens. The study gave a list of 150 to 200 TCR beta chains associated with cytomegalovirus. While some public TCRs were present in many individuals, most TCR sequences turned up only very rarely across donors. Subsequent analysis determined that TCRs grouped into clusters in the first cohort also showed a tendency toward co-occurrence across the 90 to 150 validation repertoires, and 94% of cluster scores exceeded 0.

The library was built by means of the immunoSEQ multiplex PCR assay. As for the authors' bioinformatics: A statistical classification framework was built to diagnose cytomegalovirus status from the catalog of TCR beta chain sequences. Imported from immuneACCESS, the table was reduced by TCRdb to in-frame sequences with V and J called. These copies leave out some clones; in studies compared against another copy, an unresolved V gene accounts for under half, and the cause of the remainder is not known. V and J calls plus clone size are reproduced from that table; the DNA served to infer D and trimming. The table for this sample lists roughly 250,000 clones; around 86% of them were counted only once. The leading ten clones occupy 1.2% of the sample.

This sequence originates from a woman aged 30 to 39 in good health and CMV-seropositive. Sequenced sample: PBMCs. The V gene is TRBV18 and the J gene is TRBJ2-7; TRBD1 lines up with 7 middle nucleotides. The sequenced DNA is TGTGCCAGCTCACAAATTCCGGGACAGTCAGCCTACGAGCAGTACTTC. Its coded protein is CASSQIPGQSAYEQYF.